The entry below describes one T cell receptor (beta chain). Germline loops: CDR1 LGHNT, CDR2 FRNRAP. V lost 7 bases and J lost 8, with 11 bases in between. There are 11 residues in the CDR3. This entry belongs to a study of T cell repertoires in cytomegalovirus infection. TCRdb reprocessed the reads with MiXCR, giving one entry per CDR3 protein. The table has some 600,000 distinct CDR3 sequences, approximately 25% seen once; the top ten hold 6.5% to 10%. Input material: CD8+ T cells from PBMCs. This receptor was identified in a human donor in good health (CMV status not recorded). Some clones in this sample may be carry-over from other donors' samples. The J gene is TRBJ1-1, the V gene TRBV12-5; TRBD1 might be the D (6 bases). CDR3 amino acids: CASAHGQEAFF. The CDR3 DNA reads TGTGCTAGTGCCCATGGACAGGAAGCTTTCTTT.